This T cell receptor beta chain was captured in a study of blood T cell repertoires in COVID-19. With 9 bases clipped from V and 5 bases from J, the junction kept 6 bases outside the gene matches. The CDR3 has 13 amino acids. CDR1 and CDR2 from the germline V gene are MNHEY and SVGAGI. In the authors' methods: Amplification from reference gene primers served as the basis for estimated nucleated cell counts. TCRdb's copy holds only in-frame clones and misses some; the assay was immunoSEQ multiplex PCR. The DNA was the basis for D and trimming; V, J and clone size are from that table. This table holds tens of thousands of clones, 90% found once.

The receptor was derived from a human donor in a cohort sampled during active COVID-19. The V call is TRBV6-5, the J call TRBJ2-1, with 8 bases lining up with TRBD2. Sequencing was performed on peripheral blood. CDR3 DNA: TGTGCCAGTCGACTAGCGCGAAACAATGAGCAGTTCTTC. This codes for CASRLARNNEQFF.